The clone carrying this T cell receptor (beta chain) was recorded a few times. Its target is not known. CDR3 length: 15 amino acids. V dropped 6 bases and J dropped 3; count of bases not matched to a gene: 9. The germline gives CDR1 DFQATT, CDR2 SNEGSKA (reference sequence). The data belong to a study of T cells in Graves' hyperthyroidism and ophthalmopathy. Whole-study context: Any treatment followed the collection of peripheral blood at initial diagnosis. Study-wide results and limits: Appearing also in blood were most of the thyroid clonotypes expanded above 0.001.

Researchers amplified the TCR beta CDR3 regions from RNA transcripts. First-round RT-PCR with HTBI primers amplified the TCR CDR3 region. MiXCR was run by TCRdb on the multiplex PCR reads, yielding one entry per CDR3 protein. Among 490,000 or so distinct CDR3 sequences listed, around a fifth were seen once. PBMCs came from more than 9.5 ml fresh peripheral blood. This chain joins TRBV20-1 and TRBJ2-5, with 11 bases matching TRBD2. The source material was blood. This TCR derives from a woman in her 70s with Graves' ophthalmopathy. This CDR3 reads CSAESYSGREETQYF. CDR3 sequence (DNA): TGCAGTGCCGAATCCTATAGCGGGAGGGAAGAGACCCAGTACTTC.